Listed below are T cell receptor beta chains from one sample, sequenced in a study of technical replicates of blood from a few donors. Only in-frame clones appear in the TCRdb table, and some are missing; sequencing was by immunoSEQ multiplex PCR. The sample has roughly 100,000 clones; 96% are singletons. Sequencing input: T cells isolated from PBMCs. The source is a human donor in good health. Each CDR3 is given with its conserved first and last residue. The D gene is left open where the match is weak. Only some rows state a clone size, as once, few, many or a class for expanded clones.

j_call,v_call,clone_size,d_call,cdr3_nt,cdr3_aa
TRBJ2-7,TRBV4-1,-,TRBD1,TGCGCCAGCAGCCAAGAGGACAGGGTATACGAGCAGTACTTC,CASSQEDRVYEQYF
TRBJ1-2,TRBV2,once,-,TGTGCCAGCAGCTTCTTTGGGGAGGGAGGGGGCTACACCTTC,CASSFFGEGGGYTF
TRBJ2-7,TRBV25-1,-,TRBD2,TGTGCCAGCAGTGGACTAGCGGGAGGCCGCTACGAGCAGTACTTC,CASSGLAGGRYEQYF
TRBJ2-2,TRBV5-1,-,TRBD2,TGCGCCAGCAGCTTGGCACTAGCGGGAGGGCCGGGCACCGGGGAGCTGTTTTTT,CASSLALAGGPGTGELFF
TRBJ2-5,TRBV5-1,-,TRBD2,TGCGCCAGCAGCTTGTTTACTAGCGGGGGAGAGACCCAGTACTTC,CASSLFTSGGETQYF
TRBJ2-2,TRBV2,-,TRBD1,TGTGCCAGCAGTGGAGGCAGGGGGCTCACCGGGGAGCTGTTTTTT,CASSGGRGLTGELFF
TRBJ2-7,TRBV5-4,-,TRBD2,TGTGCCAGCGGGAAGCGGGAGGTTCACGAGCAGTACTTC,CASGKREVHEQYF
TRBJ2-7,TRBV27,-,TRBD1,TGTGCCAGCAGTTTACAGGGGGAGACCTACGAGCAGTACTTC,CASSLQGETYEQYF
TRBJ2-7,TRBV9,-,-,TGTGCCAGCAGCGTAGCCCCCCGCGGCGGGGTCTACGAGCAGTACTTC,CASSVAPRGGVYEQYF
TRBJ1-3,TRBV7-8,-,-,TGTGCCAGCAGCTCCAGATCCCCAAACACCATATATTTT,CASSSRSPNTIYF
TRBJ2-3,TRBV14,-,-,TGTGCCAGCAGCCAAAATGCGGGGAGCACAGATACGCAGTATTTT,CASSQNAGSTDTQYF
TRBJ1-5,TRBV5-3,-,-,TGTGCCAGAAGCTTGTGTGTAGCGAACATTGATAGCAATCAGCCCCAGCATTTT,CARSLCVANIDSNQPQHF
TRBJ2-1,TRBV9,-,TRBD2,TGTGCCAGCAGCCCCCGTTCTAGCGGGTCAAGTTCCTACAATGAGCAGTTCTTC,CASSPRSSGSSSYNEQFF
TRBJ2-1,TRBV5-1,-,-,TGCGCCAGCAGCACGGGGAGCCCTAACAATGAGCAGTTCTTC,CASSTGSPNNEQFF
TRBJ1-2,TRBV5-8,-,TRBD1,TGTGCCAGCAGCAGAGGGACAGCAGCTAACTATGGCTACACCTTC,CASSRGTAANYGYTF
TRBJ2-1,TRBV11-2,once,-,TGTGCCAGCAGCTTCATACAGGGAAGGGGTGGTGAGCAGTTCTTC,CASSFIQGRGGEQFF
TRBJ1-1,TRBV5-1,-,-,TGCGCCAGCAGCACAGGGAACACTGAAGCTTTCTTT,CASSTGNTEAFF
TRBJ2-5,TRBV6-1,-,-,TGTGCCAGCAGTGAAATGGGGCAGGGCGAGACCCAGTACTTC,CASSEMGQGETQYF
TRBJ1-2,TRBV5-4,-,-,TGTGCCAGCAGCTTGTTTATCGACCTAGAGGATGGCTACACCTTC,CASSLFIDLEDGYTF
TRBJ1-2,TRBV18,-,-,TGTGCCAGCTCAACTCTACGAGGACAGATCTATGGCTACACCTTC,CASSTLRGQIYGYTF
TRBJ1-1,TRBV18,-,-,TGTGCCAGCTCACCGAGTTCCATACCTGAAGCTTTCTTT,CASSPSSIPEAFF
TRBJ1-1,TRBV5-1,once,-,TGCGCCAGCAGCTTGCGGGCAGGGAATACGAACACTGAAGCTTTCTTT,CASSLRAGNTNTEAFF
TRBJ1-5,TRBV2,-,-,TGTGCCAGCAGGGAGACTACTAGCAATCAGCCCCAGCATTTT,CASRETTSNQPQHF
TRBJ2-7,TRBV10-2,-,TRBD1,TGCGCCAGCAGGGGACAGACTGCTGCTGGGGAGCAGTACTTC,CASRGQTAAGEQYF
TRBJ1-2,TRBV19,-,TRBD1,TGTGCCAGTACTCCGACGGGGGGGACAGTCTTCTATGGCTACACCTTC,CASTPTGGTVFYGYTF
TRBJ2-5,TRBV2,-,-,TGTGCCAGCAGCGAACCGGGAGTACAAGAGACCCAGTACTTC,CASSEPGVQETQYF
TRBJ2-7,TRBV27,few,-,TGTGCCAGCAGTTCCCCACTAAACTACGAGCAGTACTTC,CASSSPLNYEQYF
TRBJ2-7,TRBV9,-,TRBD2,TGTGCCAGCAGCGTAGAAACACTAGCGGGAGGGCCGTTGGACTTC,CASSVETLAGGPLDF
TRBJ1-1,TRBV6-5,once,-,TGTGCCAGCAGTCATCAGGGAGGGGGAGTGGCTGAAGCTTTCTTT,CASSHQGGGVAEAFF
TRBJ2-2,TRBV28,-,-,TGTGCCAGCAGTCCAGGACTGTGCAGGCGATTGAACACCGGGGAGCTGTTTTTT,CASSPGLCRRLNTGELFF
TRBJ2-5,TRBV19,-,-,TGTGCCAGTAGTATAGCCAGACAAGAGACCCAGTACTTC,CASSIARQETQYF
TRBJ2-1,TRBV4-1,-,-,TGCGCCAGCAGCCTGAGGATGATCCTAGTACGTTTCAATGAGCAGTTCTTC,CASSLRMILVRFNEQFF
TRBJ1-1,TRBV5-1,-,-,TGCGCCAGCAGCTACTCCGTCGAGATGAACACTGAAGCTTTCTTT,CASSYSVEMNTEAFF
TRBJ2-2,TRBV7-2,-,-,TGTGCCAGCAGCCTAATCAACACGTTAGGGACTCCCGGGGAGCTGTTTTTT,CASSLINTLGTPGELFF
TRBJ2-7,TRBV13,-,-,TGTGCCAGCAGCTCAAATCCCATCATTCCGCCTCGGGGATCCACCTACGAGCAGTACTTC,CASSSNPIIPPRGSTYEQYF
TRBJ2-1,TRBV18,-,-,TGTGCCAGCTCACCAAGCACAGCAGGTGAGCAGTTCTTC,CASSPSTAGEQFF
TRBJ1-3,TRBV7-6,-,-,TGTGCCAGCAGCTTCCAAACAGGGCGCTCTGGAAACACCATATATTTT,CASSFQTGRSGNTIYF
TRBJ1-3,TRBV11-2,-,-,TGTGCCAGCAGCTTAGGCCAAGCTAGCTCTGGAAACACCATATATTTT,CASSLGQASSGNTIYF
TRBJ2-5,TRBV4-1,-,TRBD2,TGCGCCAGCAGCCAACAGGGACTAGCGGGAGTAGTGGAGACCCAGTACTTC,CASSQQGLAGVVETQYF
TRBJ1-2,TRBV7-3,-,TRBD1,TGTGCCAGCAGCTTATCCCGGGACAGGGAGGATGGCTACACCTTC,CASSLSRDREDGYTF
TRBJ2-6,TRBV4-1,-,-,TGCGCCAGCAGCCAAGGTTCAGGCTACTCTGGGGCCAACGTCCTGACTTTC,CASSQGSGYSGANVLTF
TRBJ2-7,TRBV10-3,-,-,TGTGCCATCAGTGAGTCGAGTGGCAGGGGATCGTCCTACGAGCAGTACTTC,CAISESSGRGSSYEQYF
TRBJ1-4,TRBV6-1,-,-,TGTGCCAGCAGCGGGAATGAAAAACTGTTTTTT,CASSGNEKLFF
TRBJ1-1,TRBV7-6,-,TRBD1,TGTGCCAGCAGCTTACTTCGAACAGGGGCCAAGAACACTGAAGCTTTCTTT,CASSLLRTGAKNTEAFF
TRBJ2-5,TRBV5-1,-,-,TGCGCCAGCAGCCCACAGGGCCCCCTAGGCGGGACCCAGTACTTC,CASSPQGPLGGTQYF
TRBJ1-5,TRBV27,-,-,TGTGCCAGCAGTCAGGGGCTCCAGCCCCAGCATTTT,CASSQGLQPQHF
TRBJ1-5,TRBV4-1,-,TRBD1,TGCGCCAGCAGCCAAGAGGGTACAGGGGGAATTCAGCCCCAGCATTTT,CASSQEGTGGIQPQHF
TRBJ1-4,TRBV30,-,-,TGTGCCTGGAATTACAGACCTGACGGTTATGTAAAACTGTTTTTT,CAWNYRPDGYVKLFF
TRBJ2-1,TRBV19,-,-,TGTGCCAGTAGTATCGGGCTAGCGAGTGAGCAGTTCTTC,CASSIGLASEQFF
TRBJ1-4,TRBV16,once,-,TGTGCCAGCAGCCAACGGCAGACTGCAACTAATGAAAAACTGTTTTTT,CASSQRQTATNEKLFF
TRBJ1-6,TRBV27,once,TRBD1,TGTGCCAGCAGAAACTCGACAGGGGGCTGGCCACCCCTCCACTTT,CASRNSTGGWPPLHF
TRBJ2-3,TRBV11-3,-,TRBD1,TGTGCCAGCAGCGCCGGGACAGGATCGACAGATACGCAGTATTTT,CASSAGTGSTDTQYF
TRBJ2-5,TRBV6-1,-,-,TGTGCCAGCAGTGACCCCAGAACCATGACAGTTTTAGAGACCCAGTACTTC,CASSDPRTMTVLETQYF
TRBJ2-1,TRBV5-1,-,TRBD2,TGCGCCAGCAGCTTATTTAGCGGGAGCGGCAATGAGCAGTTCTTC,CASSLFSGSGNEQFF
TRBJ1-2,TRBV5-1,-,-,TGCGCCAGCAGCTTGGGACCCGGACAAGGAATTCGCACCTATGGCTACACCTTC,CASSLGPGQGIRTYGYTF